The 8 T cell receptor beta chains in this list originate from one sample, sequenced in a study of cytomegalovirus exposure and HLA in healthy donors. Primers for the PCR totalled 60 Vbeta and 13 Jbeta. TCRdb's table, derived via immunoSEQ multiplex PCR, lists solely in-frame clones and lacks some. The sample has about 90,000 clones; roughly three quarters are singletons. Sequencing input: PBMCs. These receptors came from a young man in good health and CMV-seronegative.

CDR3 coding DNA: TGTGCCAGCAAGGCGGCTAGCTCCTACAATGAGCAGTTCTTC. This gives the protein CASKAASSYNEQFF. This chain connects TRBV6-5 to TRBJ2-1; D uncertain. This CDR3 has 14 amino acids. V lost 7 bases and J lost 0, with 10 bases in between. Germline V gene data show CDR1 as MNHEY and CDR2 as SVGAGI.

The gene calls are TRBV6-1 and TRBJ1-2, with 8 bases aligning to TRBD1. The CDR3 has 14 amino acids. Trimming at V came to 11 bases and at J to 1 base, leaving 9 bases not matched to a gene. Per germline, CDR1 MNHNS and CDR2 SASEGT. CDR3 coding DNA: TGTGCCGGCCGCTTGGACAGGGTTAACTATGGCTACACCTTC. Its protein product is CAGRLDRVNYGYTF.

This clone was detected once. The CDR3 DNA follows: TGCGCCAGCAGCCGCCTAGGGACAGGGCTTTACGAGCAGTACTTC. Its protein product is CASSRLGTGLYEQYF. The genes are TRBV5-1 and TRBJ2-7; 9 bases map to TRBD1. Trimming removed 4 bases from V and 4 bases from J; junction bases left unmatched: 9. Germline values: CDR1 SGHRS, CDR2 YFSETQ. The CDR3 totals 15 residues.

The J gene is TRBJ2-7, the V gene TRBV30, with 9 bases lining up with TRBD1. Trimming took 3 bases from V and 2 from J; bases not matched to a gene: 5. The CDR3 length is 14 residues. Germline V gives CDR1 GTSNPN, CDR2 SVGIG (reference sequence). The CDR3: CAWSPGQGPYEQYF. The CDR3 coding sequence is TGTGCCTGGAGCCCGGGACAGGGTCCCTACGAGCAGTACTTC.

This chain uses TRBV10-3 with TRBJ1-5; the match to TRBD1 covers 7 bases. V lost 7 bases and J lost 3; bases outside the gene matches: 18. Germline V CDR1 and CDR2: ENHRY, SYGVKD. The CDR3 extends over 18 amino acids. CDR3 sequence: CAIITGPAGTANNQPQHF. The DNA for the CDR3 is TGTGCCATCATTACCGGCCCGGCGGGGACAGCGAACAATCAGCCCCAGCATTTT.

The DNA of the CDR3 is TGTGCCAGCAGCTTGGCGGGTGGTGGCTACACCTTC. Translation gives CASSLAGGGYTF. The chain joins TRBV7-9 to TRBJ1-2; D unclear. Trimming shortened V by 3 bases and J by 7 bases, and 9 bases separated the two germline ends. Germline CDR1 reads SEHNR; CDR2 reads FQNEAQ (reference sequence). This CDR3 is 12 amino acids long.

The chain joins TRBV6-1 to TRBJ1-1, with D perhaps TRBD1 (6 bases). The V gene's germline CDR1 is MNHNS and CDR2 SASEGT. V was cut by 7 bases and J by 4 bases, with 16 bases left in between. CDR3 size: 14 residues. The CDR3 here is CASMSSQGGTEAFF. As DNA, the CDR3 is TGTGCCAGCATGAGTTCACAAGGGGGCACTGAAGCTTTCTTT.

The J gene is TRBJ1-1, the V gene TRBV6-5, with TRBD1 as a possible D gene (6 bases). Germline V gene data show CDR1 as MNHEY and CDR2 as SVGAGI. V was cut by 1 base and J by 4 bases, with 10 bases left in between. The CDR3 runs to 14 residues. The CDR3 region has the DNA TGTGCCAGCAGTTACTTAGGACAGTTCACTGAAGCTTTCTTT. It encodes CASSYLGQFTEAFF.